Below, 8 T cell receptor beta chains from the same sample are listed, as sequenced in a study of radiotherapy plus CTLA-4 blockade in lung cancer listed by TCRdb under 2018. The method behind the library was the immunoSEQ multiplex PCR assay. Sourced from immuneACCESS, this table was stored by TCRdb with only in-frame sequences that have V and J called. A share of the clones is absent; for the studies checked, an unresolved V gene accounts for under half, and the remainder has no known explanation. Across this sample there are 85,000 to 120,000 clones, with under 90% seen only once. The ten largest clones capture 2% to 2.5% of the sample. Specimen: peripheral blood, collected from a patient treated with radiotherapy plus ipilimumab. These receptor sequences come from a human donor with non-small cell lung cancer that progressed on radiotherapy plus ipilimumab. Some clones in this sample may be carry-over from other donors' samples.

This chain uses TRBV7-2 with TRBJ1-2; D might be TRBD1 (5 bases). V was pared by 0 bases and J by 4 bases, with 15 bases between. This CDR3 contains 16 residues. CDR1 and CDR2 (germline): SGHTA, FQGNSA. The CDR3 sequence: CASSLAGDPSGYGYTF. The CDR3, as DNA: TGTGCCAGCAGCTTAGCGGGGGACCCCTCAGGCTATGGCTACACCTTC.

The rearrangement joins TRBV4-1 to TRBJ1-6; D is undetermined. The CDR3 is 12 residues long. Trimming stripped 0 bases from V and 13 bases from J, with 7 bases between. In germline, CDR1 is MGHRA, CDR2 YSYEKL. This CDR3 is CASSQDGDPLHF. The CDR3 DNA reads as TGCGCCAGCAGCCAAGATGGTGACCCCCTCCACTTT.

J is TRBJ2-2 and V is TRBV5-1; 9 positions match TRBD2. This CDR3 has 16 residues. V lost 4 bases and J lost 0; bases outside the gene matches: 4. Germline V gene sequence: CDR1 SGHRS, CDR2 YFSETQ. The CDR3 DNA follows: TGCGCCAGCAGCATTAGCGGGGGCTCGAACACCGGGGAGCTGTTTTTT. It codes for CASSISGGSNTGELFF.

The V and J genes are TRBV7-9 and TRBJ1-4, with D possibly TRBD1 on 6 matching bases. CDR1 SEHNR and CDR2 FQNEAQ come from the germline V gene (reference sequence). The CDR3 is 14 residues long. V lost 5 bases and J 7 bases, leaving 14 bases between the germline ends. CDR3 nucleotides: TGTGCCAGCAGCACCCACAGGGATGGTGAAAAACTGTTTTTT. Protein product: CASSTHRDGEKLFF.

The chain is built from TRBV10-3 and TRBJ1-1; D is ambiguous. CDR1 is ENHRY and CDR2 is SYGVKD in the germline V gene. The V end lost 4 bases, the J end lost 5 bases, and 11 bases lay between the germline ends. This CDR3 region has 13 residues. The CDR3 DNA is TGTGCCATCAGTGGCGTCGGGGAAACTGAAGCTTTCTTT. Amino acid sequence: CAISGVGETEAFF.

The chain couples TRBV6-4 to TRBJ1-2; the D gene is possibly TRBD1 (6 bases). The CDR3 is 15 amino acids. Between the trimmed V and J ends, which lost 6 bases and 0 bases, there was a span of 14 bases. Germline CDR1 MRHNA, CDR2 SNTAGT. In DNA form, the CDR3 reads TGTGCCAGCAGCGAAACAGGGTTCCCTAACTATGGCTACACCTTC. Its protein is CASSETGFPNYGYTF.

J is TRBJ1-2 and V is TRBV19; D is uncertain. CDR3 length: 13 amino acids. Per the germline V gene, CDR1 is LNHDA and CDR2 is SQIVND (reference sequence). The V gene lost 6 bases and the J gene lost 8 bases, with 16 bases spanning the gap. CDR3 region: CASRSDIDGGYTF. CDR3 DNA sequence: TGTGCCAGTAGAAGCGACATCGACGGAGGCTACACCTTC.

The chain links TRBV9 to TRBJ2-5; weak D call: TRBD1 (6 bases). Germline CDR1 and CDR2: SGDLS and YYNGEE. Trimming removed 4 bases from V and 4 bases from J, with 23 bases in between. The CDR3 length is 17 residues. For the CDR3, the DNA is TGTGCCAGCAGCCCACAGAGTCCGGGGCAAGGGGGAGAGACCCAGTACTTC. This sequence encodes CASSPQSPGQGGETQYF.